This TCR beta chain was captured by sequencing in a study of blood T cell repertoires in COVID-19. Study information: Sources were T cells, B-cell-depleted T cells, or PBMCs; the material itself was cDNA or gDNA.

Per the original data handling: Reference gene primer amplification gave estimated nucleated cell counts. TCRdb keeps only in-frame clones here, not all; method: immunoSEQ multiplex PCR. That table is the source of V, J and clone size, and D and trimming were worked out from the DNA. The table shows 200,000 or so clones, with 89% occurring only once. V lost 4 bases to trimming and J lost 2 bases; unmatched junction nucleotides: 7. The CDR3 sequence is 17 residues long. Germline V lookup: CDR1 SGHNT, CDR2 YYREEE (reference sequence). This clonotype was obtained from a woman aged 40 to 50 with acute COVID-19. Sequencing was done on a sample of PBMCs or T cells enriched from blood (not recorded which). V usage is TRBV5-4 and J usage is TRBJ2-2, with 11 bases that match TRBD2. The CDR3 loop is CASSAGTSGANTGELFF. The CDR3 nucleotides read TGTGCCAGCAGCGCCGGGACTAGCGGTGCTAACACCGGGGAGCTGTTTTTT.